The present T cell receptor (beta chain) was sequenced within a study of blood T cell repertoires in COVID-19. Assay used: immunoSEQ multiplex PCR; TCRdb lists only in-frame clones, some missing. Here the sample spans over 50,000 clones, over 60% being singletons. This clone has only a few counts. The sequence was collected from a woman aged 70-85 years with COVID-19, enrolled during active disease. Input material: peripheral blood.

The DNA for the CDR3 is TGTGCCAGCAGTTCGGGACAGGAGAATTCACCCCTCCACTTT. Translated: CASSSGQENSPLHF. The gene calls are TRBV6-2 or TRBV6-3 and TRBJ1-6, with 8 bases identical to TRBD1. CDR1 MNHEY and CDR2 SVGEGT come from the germline V gene. This CDR3 comprises 14 residues. The J segment lost 7 bases and the V segment lost 4 bases, leaving 3 bases of the junction unmatched.